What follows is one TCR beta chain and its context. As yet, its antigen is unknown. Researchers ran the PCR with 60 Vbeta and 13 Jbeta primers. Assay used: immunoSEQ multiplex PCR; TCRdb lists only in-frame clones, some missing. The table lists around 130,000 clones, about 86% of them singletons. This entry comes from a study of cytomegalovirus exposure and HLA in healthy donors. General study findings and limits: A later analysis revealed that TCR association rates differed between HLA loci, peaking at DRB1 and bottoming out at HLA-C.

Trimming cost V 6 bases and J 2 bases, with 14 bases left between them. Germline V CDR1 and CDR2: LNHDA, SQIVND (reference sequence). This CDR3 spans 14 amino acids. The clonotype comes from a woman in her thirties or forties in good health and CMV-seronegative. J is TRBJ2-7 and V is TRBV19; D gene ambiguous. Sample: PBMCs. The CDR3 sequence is CASSPSQITYEQYF. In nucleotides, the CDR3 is TGTGCCAGTAGCCCATCACAGATCACCTACGAGCAGTACTTC.